What follows are 18 T cell receptor beta chains derived from one specimen sequenced in a study of patients and donors after allogeneic stem cell transplantation. TCRdb independently ran MiXCR on the RT-PCR reads; one entry per CDR3 protein. The sample has hundreds of thousands of distinct CDR3 sequences; 16% are singletons. The specimen sequenced was blood, either unsorted or a sorted T cell fraction (not recorded which). The source of these receptors is a human donor who was either an allogeneic HSCT recipient or a stem cell or donor lymphocyte infusion donor (not recorded which). It is not recorded whose cells these are; they may come from a transplant donor.

This clonotype was observed many times. The chain employs TRBV28 and TRBJ2-1; 9 nucleotides agree with TRBD1. V lost 8 bases, J lost 4 bases, and 18 bases stayed unmatched. Germline V gives CDR1 MDHEN, CDR2 SYDVKM. The length of the CDR3 is 18 residues. The DNA for the CDR3 is TGTGCCAGCGCTTCTTCCGGGACAGGGACTTTCTGGTACAATGAGCAGTTCTTC. As protein: CASASSGTGTFWYNEQFF.

This clonotype has only a few counts. The chain links TRBV12-3 or TRBV12-4 to TRBJ2-2; D is unclear. This CDR3 comprises 13 residues. V lost 4 bases and J lost 2, with 5 bases in between. CDR3 loop: CASSYRNTGELFF. CDR3 DNA: TGTGCCAGCAGTTACAGAAACACCGGGGAGCTGTTTTTT.

At least ten counts were recorded for this clonotype. The V and J genes are TRBV12-3 or TRBV12-4 and TRBJ1-1; D not certain. The CDR3 contains 11 residues. Deletions cut 1 base from V and 5 bases from J, with 2 bases between. The CDR3 bases are TGTGCCAGCAGTTTAGGGACTGAAGCTTTCTTT. Its protein product is CASSLGTEAFF.

This clonotype was observed a few times. The chain recombines TRBV11-2 with TRBJ2-7, with a possible D match to TRBD2 (6 bases). The germline CDR1 and CDR2 sequences are SGHAT and FQNNGV. V dropped 2 bases and J dropped 2 bases, with 13 bases sitting between them. The CDR3 is made up of 15 amino acids. CDR3 nucleotides: TGTGCCAGCAGCTTAATGGGGAGGAGTCCCTACGAGCAGTACTTC. This encodes CASSLMGRSPYEQYF.

Only one count was recorded for this clonotype. The chain has TRBV9 and TRBJ1-3; no clear D gene. Germline V gene data show CDR1 as SGDLS and CDR2 as YYNGEE. Trimming left V 4 bases short and J 0 bases short, with 5 bases between. The CDR3 loop spans 13 amino acids. The CDR3 bases are TGTGCCAGCAGCAGCAACTCTGGAAACACCATATATTTT. Amino acid sequence: CASSSNSGNTIYF. Full variable domain (missing parts from reference TRBV9 and TRBJ1-3): DSGVTQTPKHLITATGQRVTLRCSPRSGDLSVYWYQQSLDQGLQFLIQYYNGEERAKGNILERFSAQQFPDLHSELNLSSLELGDSALYFCASSSNSGNTIYFGEGSWLTVV.

This clonotype occurred a few times. The rearrangement uses TRBV6-5 and TRBJ2-2, with 16 bases aligning to TRBD2. CDR3 length: 18 amino acids. Germline assignment: CDR1 MNHEY and CDR2 SVGAGI. Trimming cost V 4 bases and J 4 bases; bases outside gene matches: 6. In nucleotides, the CDR3 is TGTGCCAGCAGTTCACCGGGACTAGCGGGAGGGGCCACCGGGGAGCTGTTTTTT. It specifies CASSSPGLAGGATGELFF.

The genes are TRBV20-1 and TRBJ2-5, with TRBD2 matching 11 bases. The CDR3 loop spans 14 amino acids. Trimming took 1 base from V and 5 from J; bases not matched to a gene: 3. Germline CDR1 DFQATT, CDR2 SNEGSKA (reference sequence). CDR3: CSARVPSGGETQYF. DNA of the CDR3: TGCAGTGCTAGAGTTCCTAGCGGGGGGGAGACCCAGTACTTC.

This clonotype was seen only a few times. This chain uses TRBV3-1 with TRBJ1-2; 7 bases agree with TRBD1. The CDR3 spans 15 residues. Looked up from germline, CDR1 is LGHDT and CDR2 is YNNKEL (reference sequence). V dropped 0 bases and J dropped 4; count of bases not matched to a gene: 5. The CDR3 bases are TGTGCCAGCAGCCAAGATCGAGGGGGCGCCTATGGCTACACCTTC. It translates to CASSQDRGGAYGYTF.

The V and J genes are TRBV19 and TRBJ2-1; the match to TRBD2 covers 9 bases. The CDR3 is 15 amino acids. V was pared by 3 bases and J by 7 bases, with 7 bases of the junction left unmatched. Germline CDR1 and CDR2: LNHDA and SQIVND (reference sequence). CDR3 sequence: CASSIAASGMNEQFF. The CDR3 region has the DNA TGTGCCAGTAGTATCGCGGCTAGCGGGATGAATGAGCAGTTCTTC. Full variable domain (rest looked up from reference TRBV19 and TRBJ2-1): DGGITQSPKYLFRKEGQNVTLSCEQNLNHDAMYWYRQDPGQGLRLIYYSQIVNDFQKGDIAEGYSVSREKKESFPLTVTSAQKNPTAFYLCASSIAASGMNEQFFGPGTRLTVL.

This rearrangement joins TRBV27 to TRBJ2-7; D is ambiguous. CDR1 is MNHEY, CDR2 SMNVEV, per germline (reference sequence). CDR3 size: 13 residues. Trimming took 3 bases from V and 2 from J, leaving 8 bases between them. In DNA, the CDR3 is TGTGCCAGCAGTTTCCACAGTACCTACGAGCAGTACTTC. It yields the protein CASSFHSTYEQYF.

The rearrangement uses TRBV5-1 and TRBJ1-2; TRBD1 matches at 7 bases. The germline V gene has CDR1 SGHRS and CDR2 YFSETQ. The CDR3 runs to 14 residues. The ends lost 3 bases at V and 5 bases at J; junction bases unmatched: 7. Here the CDR3 reads CASSSGDRKYGYTF. The CDR3, as DNA: TGCGCCAGCAGCTCAGGGGACAGAAAATATGGCTACACCTTC.

The sample holds a few counts of this clonotype. The V and J genes are TRBV20-1 and TRBJ1-1, with TRBD1 matching 7 bases. Germline CDR1 and CDR2: DFQATT and SNEGSKA (reference sequence). Trimming cost V 6 bases and J 1 base; bases outside gene matches: 5. The CDR3 consists of 13 residues. The CDR3 loop reads CSAVGQKNTEAFF. The CDR3 bases are TGCAGTGCCGTGGGACAGAAGAACACTGAAGCTTTCTTT.

This clonotype was seen at least ten times. The chain combines TRBV12-3 or TRBV12-4 with TRBJ2-7, with TRBD1 identical over 8 bases. Unmatched junction bases numbered 3, after V lost 4 bases and J lost 1 base. The CDR3 is 14 residues long. The CDR3 protein is CASSSRQGSYEQYF. CDR3 nucleotides: TGTGCCAGCAGTTCCCGACAGGGGTCCTACGAGCAGTACTTC.

The V and J genes are TRBV10-3 and TRBJ1-5, with unresolved D. V was cut by 0 bases and J by 0 bases, with 6 bases left in between. Germline-derived CDR1 and CDR2 are ENHRY and SYGVKD. This CDR3 comprises 15 residues. CDR3 nucleotides: TGTGCCATCAGTGAGTCAGGAGATAGCAATCAGCCCCAGCATTTT. Its protein is CAISESGDSNQPQHF.

In this sample, this clonotype turned up a few times. This chain links TRBV5-1 with TRBJ1-1; 8 nucleotides align to TRBD1. Germline CDR1 is SGHRS and CDR2 is YFSETQ. This CDR3 contains 15 residues. The V and J ends lost 5 bases and 0 bases, in that order; junction bases with no gene match: 6. CDR3 sequence reads: CASRGTGRVNTEAFF. CDR3 nucleotides: TGCGCCAGCAGGGGGACAGGAAGGGTGAACACTGAAGCTTTCTTT. Drawing the rest from reference TRBV5-1 and TRBJ1-1, the complete variable domain is KAGVTQTPRYLIKTRGQQVTLSCSPISGHRSVSWYQQTPGQGLQFLFEYFSETQRNKGNFPGRFSGRQFSNSRSEMNVSTLELGDSALYLCASRGTGRVNTEAFFGQGTRLTVV.

This clonotype was detected ten times or more. V is TRBV6-5 and J is TRBJ1-2; no firm D call. Germline V gene lookup returns CDR1 MNHEY and CDR2 SVGAGI. V lost 2 bases to trimming and J lost 5 bases, with 12 bases between them. The CDR3 runs to 14 residues. The CDR3 is CASSYGPGLYGYTF. CDR3 nucleotides: TGTGCCAGCAGTTACGGTCCAGGACTATATGGCTACACCTTC.

The chain has TRBV5-8 and TRBJ1-2; a weak D match, TRBD1 (6 bases). This CDR3 is built from 15 residues. Germline V gene data show CDR1 as SGHTS and CDR2 as YDEGEE. The V gene lost 4 bases and the J gene lost 3 bases, with 16 bases spanning the gap. The CDR3 bases are TGTGCCAGCAGCCCTTTACCGTCAGGGGACTATGGCTACACCTTC. Its protein product is CASSPLPSGDYGYTF.

At least ten counts were recorded for this clonotype. This chain links TRBV4-1 with TRBJ2-7; D remains unclear. V shed 3 bases and J shed 0 bases, with 15 bases lying between them. This CDR3 contains 16 residues. CDR1 MGHRA and CDR2 YSYEKL come from the germline V gene. This CDR3 is CASSHHATPSSYEQYF. DNA of the CDR3: TGCGCCAGCAGCCACCATGCTACACCTAGCTCCTACGAGCAGTACTTC.